Following are 21 T cell receptor beta chains from one sample sequenced in a study of blood T cell repertoires in COVID-19. TCRdb's copy holds only in-frame clones and misses some; the assay was immunoSEQ multiplex PCR. Of roughly 220,000 clones in the sample, approximately 86% were seen once. The sequenced sample was peripheral blood. The source is a man aged 60-69 years with acute or convalescent COVID-19.

The chain combines TRBV19 with TRBJ2-5; perhaps TRBD1 as D (6 bases). This CDR3 region has 13 residues. Trimming took off 5 bases at V and 5 bases at J, with 12 bases between the two ends. Germline V gene data show CDR1 as LNHDA and CDR2 as SQIVND (reference sequence). The CDR3 DNA is TGTGCCAGTAGTTGGGGGCCTAGGGAGACCCAGTACTTC. It yields the protein CASSWGPRETQYF. The full variable domain, completed using reference TRBV19 and TRBJ2-5, is DGGITQSPKYLFRKEGQNVTLSCEQNLNHDAMYWYRQDPGQGLRLIYYSQIVNDFQKGDIAEGYSVSREKKESFPLTVTSAQKNPTAFYLCASSWGPRETQYFGPGTRLLVL.

This chain joins TRBV7-6 and TRBJ2-1; D is perhaps TRBD2 (5 bases). The CDR3 runs 17 residues. The V gene's germline CDR1 is SGHVS and CDR2 FNYEAQ. Trimming cost V 5 bases and J 0 bases, with 17 bases left between them. CDR3 sequence (DNA): TGTGCCAGCAGCACCCGGACTGGCGGGTACTCCTACAATGAGCAGTTCTTC. It specifies CASSTRTGGYSYNEQFF.

The chain has TRBV3-1 (or the pseudogene TRBV3-2) and TRBJ2-7, with TRBD2 matching 9 bases. Germline lookup yields CDR1 LGHDT and CDR2 YNNKEL (reference sequence). This CDR3 has 17 amino acids. V was pared by 1 base and J by 4 bases, with 11 bases of the junction left unmatched. The CDR3 DNA sequence: TGTGCCAGCAGCCAAGCTCCTCCCACGGGACTAGCATACGAGCAGTACTTC. It codes for CASSQAPPTGLAYEQYF.

V usage is TRBV5-1 and J usage is TRBJ2-3; D gene unclear. Trimming shortened V by 0 bases and J by 2 bases, and 10 bases separated the two germline ends. CDR1 is SGHRS, CDR2 YFSETQ, per germline. The CDR3 has 15 residues. CDR3 DNA: TGCGCCAGCAGCTTGGGACAACCAGTCACAGATACGCAGTATTTT. This translates into CASSLGQPVTDTQYF.

This clone was seen just once. The chain is built from TRBV30 and TRBJ2-7; 12 bases map to TRBD1. The CDR3 loop spans 14 amino acids. V dropped 7 bases and J dropped 4; count of bases not matched to a gene: 8. The V gene's germline CDR1 is GTSNPN and CDR2 SVGIG (reference sequence). CDR3 amino acids: CASSRDRGLYEQYF. The DNA of the CDR3 is TGTGCCTCCTCGAGGGACAGGGGGCTGTACGAGCAGTACTTC.

The chain joins TRBV19 to TRBJ1-1, with D tentatively TRBD1 (5 bases). Germline V lookup: CDR1 LNHDA, CDR2 SQIVND (reference sequence). This CDR3 has 17 amino acids. V shed 3 bases and J shed 4 bases, with 21 bases lying between them. CDR3 DNA sequence: TGTGCCAGTAGTATCCCCCGGCAGGGATGGTCGGGCACTGAAGCTTTCTTT. This codes for CASSIPRQGWSGTEAFF.

The rearrangement uses TRBV11-3 and TRBJ2-3; D ambiguous. Germline CDR1 is SGHNT and CDR2 is YENEEA. Trimming removed 3 bases from V and 3 bases from J, with 10 bases in between. This CDR3 contains 14 residues. The CDR3 spells CASSFTAGTDTQYF. In DNA, the CDR3 is TGTGCCAGCAGCTTTACCGCAGGAACAGATACGCAGTATTTT.

V usage is TRBV7-6 and J usage is TRBJ2-7, with D maybe TRBD1 (7 bases). Germline CDR1 and CDR2: SGHVS and FNYEAQ. Trimming removed 5 bases from V and 6 bases from J, with 20 bases in between. The CDR3 is made up of 15 amino acids. The CDR3 protein is CASSRTEGAGFEQYF. CDR3 nucleotide sequence: TGTGCCAGCAGCCGTACGGAGGGGGCGGGTTTCGAGCAGTACTTC. The whole variable domain, remainder taken from reference TRBV7-6 and TRBJ2-7, is GAGVSQSPRYKVTKRGQDVALRCDPISGHVSLYWYRQALGQGPEFLTYFNYEAQQDKSGLPNDRFSAERPEGSISTLTIQRTEQRDSAMYRCASSRTEGAGFEQYFGPGTRLTVT.

The rearrangement joins TRBV7-9 to TRBJ1-2, with D perhaps matching TRBD1 (5 bases). From germline, CDR1 is SEHNR and CDR2 FQNEAQ (reference sequence). The CDR3 has 13 residues. Trimming took 6 bases from V and 0 from J, leaving 8 bases between them. The CDR3 nucleotides are TGTGCCAGCAGTCGGGGGGCTAACTATGGCTACACCTTC. Translation: CASSRGANYGYTF.

Only one count was recorded for this clone. This rearrangement joins TRBV6-4 to TRBJ2-7; TRBD2 agrees at 7 bases. J was trimmed by 5 bases and V by 8 bases; bases with no gene match: 12. Germline V gene data show CDR1 as MRHNA and CDR2 as SNTAGT. This CDR3 is built from 14 residues. CDR3 in amino acids: CASAPGEGKDEQYF. CDR3 bases: TGTGCCAGCGCCCCCGGGGAGGGAAAGGACGAGCAGTACTTC.

The chain couples TRBV28 to TRBJ2-2, with 7 bases matching TRBD1. V dropped 6 bases and J dropped 2; count of bases not matched to a gene: 15. CDR1 and CDR2 from the germline V gene are MDHEN and SYDVKM. CDR3 size: 18 residues. CDR3 sequence (DNA): TGTGCCAGCAGCCCTCGACAGGGCCCAAGCCCTAACACCGGGGAGCTGTTTTTT. As protein: CASSPRQGPSPNTGELFF. The whole variable domain, filled in from reference TRBV28 and TRBJ2-2, reads DVKVTQSSRYLVKRTGEKVFLECVQDMDHENMFWYRQDPGLGLRLIYFSYDVKMKEKGDIPEGYSVSREKKERFSLILESASTNQTSMYLCASSPRQGPSPNTGELFFGEGSRLTVL.

The genes are TRBV5-1 and TRBJ2-3, with 9 bases matching TRBD2. The V gene's germline CDR1 is SGHRS and CDR2 YFSETQ. Unmatched junction bases numbered 6, after V lost 0 bases and J lost 4 bases. The CDR3 spans 16 residues. The DNA of the CDR3 is TGCGCCAGCAGCTTGGCCGGCGGGGGGGCCCCAGATACGCAGTATTTT. It yields the protein CASSLAGGGAPDTQYF. The full variable domain, completed using reference TRBV5-1 and TRBJ2-3, is KAGVTQTPRYLIKTRGQQVTLSCSPISGHRSVSWYQQTPGQGLQFLFEYFSETQRNKGNFPGRFSGRQFSNSRSEMNVSTLELGDSALYLCASSLAGGGAPDTQYFGPGTRLTVL.

This chain uses TRBV6-2 or TRBV6-3 with TRBJ2-1, with TRBD2 identical over 8 bases. This CDR3 comprises 16 residues. Per the germline V gene, CDR1 is MNHEY and CDR2 is SVGEGT. Trimming took 0 bases from V and 4 from J; bases not matched to a gene: 5. As DNA, the CDR3 is TGTGCCAGCAGTTACTCAGGTACTAGCGGATACAATGAGCAGTTCTTC. Translating it yields CASSYSGTSGYNEQFF.

This sequence joins TRBV6-1 and TRBJ2-2, with 9 bases that match TRBD1. The CDR3 loop spans 18 amino acids. With V trimmed by 2 bases and J by 4 bases, 11 bases remained unmatched. Germline lookup yields CDR1 MNHNS and CDR2 SASEGT. The CDR3 loop is CASSEPLDRGPSTGELFF. In DNA, the CDR3 is TGTGCCAGCAGTGAACCCTTGGACAGGGGCCCCTCCACCGGGGAGCTGTTTTTT.

Here the CDR3 DNA reads TGCGCCAGCAGCCGGGGGGGGAGCAATCAGCCCCAGCATTTT. Translated, it gives CASSRGGSNQPQHF. The V gene is TRBV4-1, the J gene TRBJ1-5; D is possibly TRBD1 (5 bases). This CDR3 spans 14 amino acids. Germline-derived CDR1 and CDR2 are MGHRA and YSYEKL. V lost 4 bases and J 1 base, leaving 8 bases between the germline ends.

V and J are TRBV11-2 and TRBJ2-5; TRBD2 might be the D (6 bases). Trimming pared 7 bases from V and 6 bases from J, leaving 18 bases between. Germline CDR1 and CDR2: SGHAT and FQNNGV. The length of the CDR3 is 14 residues. CDR3 region: CASTFRLAQQTQYF. Here the CDR3 DNA reads TGTGCCAGCACCTTTAGGCTAGCGCAGCAGACCCAGTACTTC.

V is TRBV10-3 and J is TRBJ1-4; D is ambiguous. This CDR3 region has 14 residues. V was clipped by 0 bases and J by 3 bases, with 5 bases between them. The V gene's germline CDR1 is ENHRY and CDR2 SYGVKD. The CDR3 coding sequence is TGTGCCATCAGTGAGTCCGGTCCTAATGAAAAACTGTTTTTT. This codes for CAISESGPNEKLFF.

The chain employs TRBV14 and TRBJ2-7, with TRBD1 matching 7 bases. CDR3 length equals 14 residues. Per the germline V gene, CDR1 is SGHDN and CDR2 is FVKESK. V lost 6 bases to trimming and J lost 2 bases; unmatched junction nucleotides: 7. CDR3 protein: CASRKTGATYEQYF. The CDR3 nucleotides are TGTGCCAGCAGGAAAACAGGGGCCACCTACGAGCAGTACTTC.

This clone was picked up a small number of times. The chain carries TRBV6-2 or TRBV6-3 and TRBJ2-7, with D perhaps TRBD1 (5 bases). Looked up from germline, CDR1 is MNHEY and CDR2 is SVGEGT. The ends were cut back, 5 bases at V and 7 bases at J, with 21 bases in the middle. This CDR3 is built from 15 residues. CDR3 residues: CASSALQGGLGEQYF. Written as DNA, the CDR3 is TGTGCCAGCAGTGCCCTTCAGGGCGGTTTAGGGGAGCAGTACTTC.

The chain is built from TRBV6-5 and TRBJ1-4; D gene uncertain. V was pared by 8 bases and J by 5 bases, with 18 bases between. The CDR3 spans 15 residues. The germline gives CDR1 MNHEY, CDR2 SVGAGI. CDR3 bases: TGTGCCAGCGCGCTGGACCGAGGGTCAAATGAAAAACTGTTTTTT. Its translation is CASALDRGSNEKLFF.

This clone appeared once. This chain links TRBV27 with TRBJ2-6; D gene ambiguous. Per the germline V gene, CDR1 is MNHEY and CDR2 is SMNVEV (reference sequence). The CDR3 covers 15 residues. V shed 4 bases and J shed 4 bases, with 11 bases lying between them. Here the CDR3 DNA reads TGTGCCAGCAGTTACACCGTCGGGGGGGCCAACGTCCTGACTTTC. Its protein is CASSYTVGGANVLTF. Variable domain in full (rest from reference TRBV27 and TRBJ2-6): EAQVTQNPRYLITVTGKKLTVTCSQNMNHEYMSWYRQDPGLGLRQIYYSMNVEVTDKGDVPEGYKVSRKEKRNFPLILESPSPNQTSLYFCASSYTVGGANVLTFGAGSRLTVL.